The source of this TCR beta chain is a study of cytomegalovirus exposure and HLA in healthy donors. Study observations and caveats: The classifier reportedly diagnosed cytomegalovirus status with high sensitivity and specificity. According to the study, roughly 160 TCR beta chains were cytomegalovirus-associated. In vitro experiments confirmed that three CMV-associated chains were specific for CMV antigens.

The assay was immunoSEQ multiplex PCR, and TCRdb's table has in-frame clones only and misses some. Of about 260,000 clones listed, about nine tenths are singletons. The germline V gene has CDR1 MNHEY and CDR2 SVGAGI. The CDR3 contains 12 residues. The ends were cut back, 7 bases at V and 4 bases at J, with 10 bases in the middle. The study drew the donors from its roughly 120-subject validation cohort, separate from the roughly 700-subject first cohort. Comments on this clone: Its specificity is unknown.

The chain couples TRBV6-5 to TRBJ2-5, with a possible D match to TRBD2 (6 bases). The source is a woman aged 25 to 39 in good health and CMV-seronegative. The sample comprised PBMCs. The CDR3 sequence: CASKTRGETQYF. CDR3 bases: TGTGCCAGCAAGACTAGGGGAGAGACCCAGTACTTC.